Shown below are 26 T cell receptor beta chains from a single sample sequenced in a study of regulatory T cells in long-lasting Graves disease. iRepertoire HTBI primers and Arm-PCR of CDR3 regions built TCR beta libraries. Each CDR3 protein is one row after TCRdb ran MiXCR on the multiplex PCR reads. The sample lists around 460,000 distinct CDR3 sequences; 22% were seen once. The time point is: persistent/refractory GD, antithyroid drugs over 5 years with positive TRAb. The authors made the TCR library using RNA they extracted from PBMCs. The material sequenced was peripheral blood mononuclear cells (PBMCs), taken when the disease was refractory, from a patient treated with antithyroid drugs. These receptors were obtained from a female donor with Graves disease.

V gene TRBV20-1 combines with J gene TRBJ1-6; D ambiguous. Germline V gene data show CDR1 as DFQATT and CDR2 as SNEGSKA (reference sequence). This CDR3 is built from 14 residues. Trimming pared 3 bases from V and 7 bases from J, leaving 13 bases between. The DNA for the CDR3 is TGCAGTGCTAGTGTGGGCTCCGGAAATTCACCCCTCCACTTT. Translating gives CSASVGSGNSPLHF.

This clonotype has at least ten counts. CDR3 bases: TGTGCCAGCACCGGGGACAACTTGAACACTGAAGCTTTCTTT. Its protein product is CASTGDNLNTEAFF. The chain joins TRBV6-1 to TRBJ1-1; D perhaps matches TRBD1 (6 bases). V gave up 7 bases and J gave up 0 bases, with 12 bases separating them. CDR3 length: 14 amino acids. CDR1 is MNHNS, CDR2 SASEGT, per germline.

The chain has TRBV7-9 and TRBJ2-7; tentative D call: TRBD1 (5 bases). V was clipped by 9 bases and J by 7 bases, with 19 bases between them. Germline V gene sequence: CDR1 SEHNR, CDR2 FQNEAQ (reference sequence). This CDR3 region has 13 residues. The CDR3 DNA reads as TGTGCCAGTAGCCCCCTATCAGGGCGTGAGCAGTACTTC. It codes for CASSPLSGREQYF. Looking up the rest from reference TRBV7-9 and TRBJ2-7 gives the full variable domain: DTGVSQNPRHKITKRGQNVTFRCDPISEHNRLYWYRQTLGQGPEFLTYFQNEAQLEKSRLLSDRFSAERPKGSFSTLEIQRTEQGDSAMYLCASSPLSGREQYFGPGTRLTVT.

This clonotype was observed many times. The gene calls are TRBV28 and TRBJ2-7, with D unresolved. Germline loops: CDR1 MDHEN, CDR2 SYDVKM. The CDR3 length is 11 residues. V was clipped by 3 bases and J by 6 bases, with 6 bases between them. In DNA form, the CDR3 reads TGTGCCAGCAGTTTTACGGGCGAGCAGTACTTC. This encodes CASSFTGEQYF.

This clonotype was observed a single time. V gene TRBV28 combines with J gene TRBJ2-1; TRBD2 might be the D (6 bases). Germline CDR1 is MDHEN and CDR2 is SYDVKM. Trimming took 3 bases from V and 8 from J, leaving 17 bases between them. The CDR3 length is 15 residues. The CDR3 coding sequence is TGTGCCAGCAGTTTCTATGGGGAGGCGAGGGATGAGCAGTTCTTC. Protein sequence: CASSFYGEARDEQFF. Full variable domain (outside the CDR3, taken from reference TRBV28 and TRBJ2-1): DVKVTQSSRYLVKRTGEKVFLECVQDMDHENMFWYRQDPGLGLRLIYFSYDVKMKEKGDIPEGYSVSREKKERFSLILESASTNQTSMYLCASSFYGEARDEQFFGPGTRLTVL.

This clonotype has at least ten counts. The V gene is TRBV20-1, the J gene TRBJ1-5; D is unclear. V lost 0 bases and J 3 bases, leaving 3 bases between the germline ends. This CDR3 contains 12 residues. Per the germline V gene, CDR1 is DFQATT and CDR2 is SNEGSKA (reference sequence). The CDR3 is CSARDANQPQHF. The CDR3 DNA reads TGCAGTGCTAGAGATGCCAATCAGCCCCAGCATTTT.

The rearrangement uses TRBV12-3 or TRBV12-4 and TRBJ2-7, with 13 bases lining up with TRBD2. The V segment lost 6 bases and the J segment 3 bases; nucleotides outside the gene matches: 8. The CDR3 has 16 amino acids. The CDR3 DNA reads as TGTGCCAGCAGGGGACTAGCGGGGAGGACCCACTACGAGCAGTACTTC. Translating gives CASRGLAGRTHYEQYF.

This clonotype appeared many times. This chain links TRBV28 with TRBJ1-2; D gene unclear. Germline V CDR1 and CDR2: MDHEN, SYDVKM. Trimming shortened V by 1 base and J by 8 bases, and 11 bases separated the two germline ends. The CDR3 is 13 amino acids. CDR3 in amino acids: CASSLFQYGGYTF. DNA of the CDR3: TGTGCCAGCAGTTTATTTCAATACGGGGGCTACACCTTC.

This clonotype was seen ten or more times. The chain carries TRBV7-2 and TRBJ2-7; 13 bases match TRBD2. V lost 3 bases and J lost 4; bases outside the gene matches: 9. This CDR3 comprises 17 residues. Germline V gene sequence: CDR1 SGHTA, CDR2 FQGNSA. The CDR3, as DNA: TGTGCCAGCAGCTTCGGACTAGCGGGAGAGAGTTGGTACGAGCAGTACTTC. This translates into CASSFGLAGESWYEQYF.

This clonotype was detected ten times or more. The rearrangement joins TRBV20-1 to TRBJ2-5; 11 bases are a match to TRBD2. The germline V gene has CDR1 DFQATT and CDR2 SNEGSKA (reference sequence). The V segment lost 3 bases and the J segment 5 bases; nucleotides outside the gene matches: 5. This CDR3 has 14 residues. Written as DNA, the CDR3 is TGCAGTGCTAGCAGACTAGCGGGGTCGGAGACCCAGTACTTC. Translated, it gives CSASRLAGSETQYF.

Ten or more counts support this clonotype. The chain carries TRBV6-8 and TRBJ2-2; D possibly corresponds to TRBD1 (6 bases). Germline CDR1 is MNHGY and CDR2 is SAAAGT. CDR3 length: 16 residues. V dropped 2 bases and J dropped 5 bases, with 15 bases sitting between them. The CDR3 DNA reads TGTGCCAGCAGTTACCCCCGGACAGCTGAGACCGGGGAGCTGTTTTTT. Translated: CASSYPRTAETGELFF.

The sample holds many counts of this clonotype. The J gene is TRBJ2-5, the V gene TRBV6-1; no firm D call. The V gene's germline CDR1 is MNHNS and CDR2 SASEGT. V lost 6 bases, J lost 7 bases, and 9 bases lay in between. This CDR3 comprises 11 residues. This chain's CDR3 is CASSQTGTQYF. CDR3 bases: TGTGCCAGCAGCCAGACGGGGACCCAGTACTTC.

This clonotype was recorded many times. The chain links TRBV20-1 to TRBJ1-4; maybe TRBD1 (5 bases). Trimming took 0 bases from V and 6 from J, leaving 14 bases between them. The CDR3 is 15 residues long. Germline CDR1 DFQATT, CDR2 SNEGSKA (reference sequence). In DNA, the CDR3 is TGCAGTGCTAGAGATCGGGTCAGAGGGGATGAAAAACTGTTTTTT. It encodes CSARDRVRGDEKLFF.

This CDR3 reads CASTADTYSTDTQYF. In DNA, the CDR3 is TGTGCCAGTACCGCGGATACCTACAGCACAGATACGCAGTATTTT. The rearrangement links TRBV19 to TRBJ2-3; D call uncertain. In germline, CDR1 is LNHDA, CDR2 SQIVND (reference sequence). This CDR3 has 15 residues. Trimming removed 7 bases from V and 0 bases from J, with 14 bases in between.

This clonotype has only a few counts. This rearrangement joins TRBV19 to TRBJ2-7; no definite D call. Trimming cost V 3 bases and J 2 bases, with 11 bases left between them. CDR1 LNHDA and CDR2 SQIVND come from the germline V gene (reference sequence). The CDR3 is made up of 14 amino acids. CDR3 sequence reads: CASSISDTAYEQYF. In nucleotides, the CDR3 is TGTGCCAGTAGTATCTCCGACACCGCCTACGAGCAGTACTTC.

In this sample, this clonotype turned up once. V is TRBV20-1 and J is TRBJ2-1; 8 bases are a match to TRBD2. The V gene's germline CDR1 is DFQATT and CDR2 SNEGSKA (reference sequence). The CDR3 spans 14 residues. The V gene end was trimmed by 2 bases and the J gene end by 5 bases; junction bases not matched to a gene: 5. CDR3 DNA: TGCAGTGCTAGAATCCCAGCGGGGGACAATGAGCAGTTCTTC. This gives the protein CSARIPAGDNEQFF.

The chain recombines TRBV6-1 with TRBJ2-1, with 12 bases matching TRBD2. With V trimmed by 7 bases and J by 6 bases, 10 bases remained unmatched. CDR3 length equals 16 residues. Germline assignment: CDR1 MNHNS and CDR2 SASEGT. Written as DNA, the CDR3 is TGTGCCAGCACCCCGACTAGCGGGGGTAGAGGCAATGAGCAGTTCTTC. Its translation is CASTPTSGGRGNEQFF.

The chain is built from TRBV11-2 and TRBJ2-5; 10 bases fit TRBD2. The CDR3 is 16 amino acids. Looked up from germline, CDR1 is SGHAT and CDR2 is FQNNGV. V lost 4 bases and J lost 1; bases outside the gene matches: 6. CDR3 in DNA: TGTGCCAGCAGCTCACCGGGACTAGCGTCCCAAGAGACCCAGTACTTC. Residues: CASSSPGLASQETQYF.

This clonotype occurred many times. The chain joins TRBV12-3 or TRBV12-4 to TRBJ1-5; no definite D call. This CDR3 is built from 13 residues. Trimming shortened V by 3 bases and J by 6 bases, and 9 bases separated the two germline ends. CDR3 DNA: TGTGCCAGCAGTTTCCGGGGTCTTCAGCCCCAGCATTTT. It translates to CASSFRGLQPQHF.

This clonotype was seen at least ten times. The CDR3 DNA is TGCAGTGCTGCCTCCGGGACAGGGGGTGAGACCCAGTACTTC. Translation gives CSAASGTGGETQYF. This sequence joins TRBV20-1 and TRBJ2-5; 11 bases fit TRBD1. This CDR3 comprises 14 residues. Germline CDR1 reads DFQATT; CDR2 reads SNEGSKA (reference sequence). V was pared by 5 bases and J by 5 bases, with 7 bases of the junction left unmatched.

This clonotype turned up a few times. The chain has TRBV6-1 and TRBJ2-5; 8 bases match TRBD2. The ends lost 6 bases at V and 5 bases at J; junction bases unmatched: 11. The CDR3 totals 15 residues. Germline V gene data show CDR1 as MNHNS and CDR2 as SASEGT. CDR3 amino acids: CASRQTGGARETQYF. The CDR3 bases are TGTGCCAGCAGACAAACCGGGGGGGCCCGGGAGACCCAGTACTTC.

This clonotype was seen many times. This chain connects TRBV7-2 to TRBJ2-5; possibly TRBD1 for D (6 bases). CDR3 length: 13 residues. The V end was cut by 5 bases, the J end by 7 bases, with 14 bases between. Germline V gene lookup returns CDR1 SGHTA and CDR2 FQGNSA. CDR3 loop: CASSLGQERTQYF. CDR3 sequence (DNA): TGTGCCAGCAGCCTGGGACAAGAGAGGACCCAGTACTTC.

This clonotype was seen at least ten times. The chain links TRBV20-1 to TRBJ2-7; 9 positions match TRBD1. Germline assignment: CDR1 DFQATT and CDR2 SNEGSKA (reference sequence). V lost 4 bases to trimming and J lost 4 bases; unmatched junction nucleotides: 11. The CDR3 runs 15 residues. The CDR3 coding sequence is TGCAGTGCTACCCCCCCACAGGGGGCTAAGTACGAGCAGTACTTC. Its protein product is CSATPPQGAKYEQYF.

This clonotype was found many times. The chain is built from TRBV7-2 and TRBJ2-7; weak D call: TRBD2 (5 bases). The V end lost 5 bases, the J end lost 0 bases, and 14 bases lay between the germline ends. The germline V gene encodes CDR1 SGHTA and CDR2 FQGNSA. This CDR3 region has 15 residues. CDR3 loop: CASSPWERTSYEQYF. CDR3 in DNA: TGTGCCAGCAGCCCATGGGAGCGCACCTCCTACGAGCAGTACTTC.

This clonotype was seen many times. DNA of the CDR3: TGTGCCAGCACCTGGGAGAGCTTGAGCAATCAGCCCCAGCATTTT. Translation gives CASTWESLSNQPQHF. This sequence joins TRBV28 and TRBJ1-5, with D unclear. The ends were cut back, 7 bases at V and 1 base at J, with 14 bases in the middle. The germline V gene encodes CDR1 MDHEN and CDR2 SYDVKM. The CDR3 runs to 15 residues.

This clonotype has a count of ten or more. The V and J genes are TRBV6-1 and TRBJ1-1; D is unclear. Trimming stripped 6 bases from V and 1 base from J, with 12 bases between. CDR3 size: 14 residues. Per germline, CDR1 MNHNS and CDR2 SASEGT. The CDR3 reads CASRASGQNTEAFF. CDR3 nucleotide sequence: TGTGCCAGCAGGGCCTCCGGGCAGAACACTGAAGCTTTCTTT.